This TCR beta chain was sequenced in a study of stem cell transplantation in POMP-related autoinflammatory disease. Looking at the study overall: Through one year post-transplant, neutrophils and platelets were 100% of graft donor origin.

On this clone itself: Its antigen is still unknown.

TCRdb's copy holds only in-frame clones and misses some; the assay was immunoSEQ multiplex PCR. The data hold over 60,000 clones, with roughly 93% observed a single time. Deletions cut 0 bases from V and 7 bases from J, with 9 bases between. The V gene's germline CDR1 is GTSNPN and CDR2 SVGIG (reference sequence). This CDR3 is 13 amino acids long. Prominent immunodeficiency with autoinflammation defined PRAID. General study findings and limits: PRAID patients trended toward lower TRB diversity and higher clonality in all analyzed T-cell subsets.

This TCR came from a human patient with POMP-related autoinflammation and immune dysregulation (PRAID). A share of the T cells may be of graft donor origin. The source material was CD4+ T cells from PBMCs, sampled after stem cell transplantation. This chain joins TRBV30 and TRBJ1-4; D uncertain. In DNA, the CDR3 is TGTGCCTGGAGTGTACTTGGGTTTGAAAAACTGTTTTTT. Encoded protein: CAWSVLGFEKLFF.